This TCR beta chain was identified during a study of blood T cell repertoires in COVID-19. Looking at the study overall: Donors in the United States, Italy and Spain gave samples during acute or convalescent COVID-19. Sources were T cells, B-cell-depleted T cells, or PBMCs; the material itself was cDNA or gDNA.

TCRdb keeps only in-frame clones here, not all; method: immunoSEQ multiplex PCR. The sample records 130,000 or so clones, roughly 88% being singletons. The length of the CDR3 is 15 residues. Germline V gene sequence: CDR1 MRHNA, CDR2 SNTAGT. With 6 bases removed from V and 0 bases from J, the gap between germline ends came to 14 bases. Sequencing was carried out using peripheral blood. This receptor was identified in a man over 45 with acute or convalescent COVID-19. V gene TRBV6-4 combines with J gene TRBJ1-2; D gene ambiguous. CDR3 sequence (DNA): TGTGCCAGCAGACCGCGCGACACGCCTAACTATGGCTACACCTTC. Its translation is CASRPRDTPNYGYTF.